This record concerns one T cell receptor beta chain sequence. The antigen remains undetermined. Assay used: immunoSEQ multiplex PCR; TCRdb lists only in-frame clones, some missing. Among some 70,000 clones listed, around 90% were seen once. This specimen belongs to a study of Tregs in tolerant kidney transplant recipients. Study in general: Recipients received nonmyeloablative bone marrow transplants from related graft donors, with transient mixed chimerism.

Germline V CDR1 and CDR2: SGHRS, YFSETQ. The ends were cut back, 2 bases at V and 0 bases at J, with 12 bases in the middle. The CDR3 has 17 amino acids. Study observations and caveats: Biological reproducibility was not directly addressed, but technical replication error appeared minimal. In tolerant patients, donor-specific Tregs outgrew total Tregs, suggesting antigen-driven expansion.

Specimen: CD4+ T cells from blood, collected before the transplant. The chain recombines TRBV5-1 with TRBJ2-6; TRBD1 might be the D (6 bases). This receptor was taken from a human donor who received a combined kidney and bone marrow transplant. CDR3 DNA sequence: TGCGCCAGCAGCTTAGAGGGGGTACCCTCTGGGGCCAACGTCCTGACTTTC. This translates into CASSLEGVPSGANVLTF.